The 28 T cell receptor beta chains in this list originate from one sample, sequenced in a study of T cell responses to AZD1222 COVID-19 vaccine. The table came from immunoSEQ multiplex PCR; TCRdb's copy has only in-frame clones and leaves some out. The data show more than 150,000 clones, less than 95% seen once. Source: peripheral blood, taken on day 0 of AZD1222 vaccination. Receptors were obtained from an adult in good health.

This rearrangement joins TRBV29-1 to TRBJ2-6; 12 bases line up with TRBD2. This CDR3 has 20 amino acids. The junction had 18 bases not matched to a gene; V was cut back by 5 bases and J by 4 bases. Germline V gene lookup returns CDR1 SQVTM and CDR2 ANQGSEA. The CDR3 region has the DNA TGCAGCGTTATGGACAGGGGGGCTAGCGGGAGGGCCTTCGGGGCCAACGTCCTGACTTTC. Protein product: CSVMDRGASGRAFGANVLTF.

The chain couples TRBV19 to TRBJ1-5; D perhaps matches TRBD1 (5 bases). V lost 3 bases, J lost 0 bases, and 9 bases lay in between. The germline V gene encodes CDR1 LNHDA and CDR2 SQIVND (reference sequence). This CDR3 is built from 15 residues. CDR3 DNA sequence: TGTGCCAGTAGTATGGGGCAGATTAGCAATCAGCCCCAGCATTTT. Translation gives CASSMGQISNQPQHF.

V usage is TRBV9 and J usage is TRBJ2-5; 7 bases are a match to TRBD1. V dropped 0 bases and J dropped 2; count of bases not matched to a gene: 7. There are 16 residues in the CDR3. CDR1 is SGDLS and CDR2 is YYNGEE in the germline V gene. CDR3 bases: TGTGCCAGCAGCGTAGCTACGACAGGGTTTCAAGAGACCCAGTACTTC. Translated, it gives CASSVATTGFQETQYF.

This sequence joins TRBV7-2 and TRBJ1-3; the D is unclear. This CDR3 has 12 amino acids. Trimming removed 1 base from V and 5 bases from J, with 3 bases in between. The germline V gene has CDR1 SGHTA and CDR2 FQGNSA. CDR3 sequence reads: CASSLERNTIYF. CDR3 nucleotide sequence: TGTGCCAGCAGCTTAGAAAGAAACACCATATATTTT.

The V gene is TRBV10-3, the J gene TRBJ2-3, with unresolved D. There are 13 residues in the CDR3. Germline V lookup: CDR1 ENHRY, CDR2 SYGVKD. Trimming shortened V by 3 bases and J by 1 base, and 5 bases separated the two germline ends. The CDR3 spells CAISERRTDTQYF. As DNA, the CDR3 is TGTGCCATCAGTGAACGCCGCACAGATACGCAGTATTTT.

V is TRBV6-1 and J is TRBJ1-6; 9 nucleotides agree with TRBD1. Germline V gene sequence: CDR1 MNHNS, CDR2 SASEGT. J gave up 4 bases and V 4 bases, and 14 bases lay outside the gene matches. The CDR3 runs to 19 residues. The CDR3 DNA follows: TGTGCCAGCAGTGCGTTTTCGTACAGGGGGCTAATGTATAATTCACCCCTCCACTTT. Its translation: CASSAFSYRGLMYNSPLHF.

V usage is TRBV19 and J usage is TRBJ2-2; 7 nucleotides line up with TRBD2. V dropped 0 bases and J dropped 4; count of bases not matched to a gene: 11. CDR1 is LNHDA, CDR2 SQIVND, per germline (reference sequence). The CDR3 sequence is 18 residues long. CDR3 coding DNA: TGTGCCAGTAGTATAGATACCGGCGGGAGCGATCTCACCGGGGAGCTGTTTTTT. This gives the protein CASSIDTGGSDLTGELFF.

V gene TRBV5-1 combines with J gene TRBJ1-1; 8 bases are shared with TRBD1. V shed 3 bases, J shed 7 bases, and the junction held 2 bases outside the gene matches. Germline lookup yields CDR1 SGHRS and CDR2 YFSETQ. The CDR3 totals 12 residues. CDR3 in amino acids: CASSSGTGEAFF. In DNA, the CDR3 is TGCGCCAGCAGCTCGGGGACAGGTGAAGCTTTCTTT. The entire variable domain, with the rest obtained from reference TRBV5-1 and TRBJ1-1, is as follows: KAGVTQTPRYLIKTRGQQVTLSCSPISGHRSVSWYQQTPGQGLQFLFEYFSETQRNKGNFPGRFSGRQFSNSRSEMNVSTLELGDSALYLCASSSGTGEAFFGQGTRLTVV.

CDR3 protein: CAWRDRGSGNQPQHF. The CDR3 DNA reads as TGTGCCTGGAGAGACAGGGGTTCGGGCAATCAGCCCCAGCATTTT. V usage is TRBV30 and J usage is TRBJ1-5, with 8 positions matching TRBD1. J was trimmed by 2 bases and V by 3 bases; bases with no gene match: 6. The CDR3 is made up of 15 amino acids. Germline lookup yields CDR1 GTSNPN and CDR2 SVGIG (reference sequence).

The rearrangement uses TRBV28 and TRBJ1-4; D uncertain. Trimming pared 3 bases from V and 0 bases from J, leaving 14 bases between. From germline, CDR1 is MDHEN and CDR2 SYDVKM. This CDR3 has 17 amino acids. In DNA form, the CDR3 reads TGTGCCAGCAGTTTTTTCGACATCGAGGCAACTAATGAAAAACTGTTTTTT. Its translation: CASSFFDIEATNEKLFF.

This sequence joins TRBV2 and TRBJ2-1; D ambiguous. The germline CDR1 and CDR2 sequences are SNHLY and FYNNEI. With 8 bases removed from V and 8 bases from J, the gap between germline ends came to 13 bases. The length of the CDR3 is 12 residues. The DNA for the CDR3 is TGTGCCAGCTTTAAAGGCCTAGATGAGCAGTTCTTC. Its translation is CASFKGLDEQFF.

The chain recombines TRBV27 with TRBJ1-4; D is undetermined. The germline V gene encodes CDR1 MNHEY and CDR2 SMNVEV (reference sequence). The V and J ends lost 4 bases and 8 bases respectively, with 14 bases between them. The CDR3 runs 14 residues. CDR3 sequence reads: CASSSGLVGEKLFF. The CDR3 coding sequence is TGTGCCAGCAGTTCGGGATTGGTGGGGGAAAAACTGTTTTTT.

This clone was seen a handful of times. This CDR3 is CARDKNYGYTF. CDR3 sequence (DNA): TGTGCGCGGGACAAAAACTATGGCTACACCTTC. This chain uses TRBV30 with TRBJ1-2, with a possible D match to TRBD1 (6 bases). The CDR3 runs 11 residues. Germline V gene sequence: CDR1 GTSNPN, CDR2 SVGIG (reference sequence).

The rearrangement joins TRBV28 to TRBJ2-3, with TRBD2 identical over 11 bases. Germline V gene lookup returns CDR1 MDHEN and CDR2 SYDVKM. The CDR3 is 17 residues long. The junction had 6 bases not matched to a gene; V was cut back by 4 bases and J by 0 bases. In DNA, the CDR3 is TGTGCCAGCAGTTCCCAGACTAGCGGGGCTAGCACAGATACGCAGTATTTT. Translation: CASSSQTSGASTDTQYF.

J is TRBJ2-5 and V is TRBV5-4, with D maybe TRBD1 (6 bases). The CDR3 totals 14 residues. Germline values: CDR1 SGHNT, CDR2 YYREEE (reference sequence). The germline V and J ends were trimmed by 2 bases and 2 bases, with 10 bases remaining between them. DNA for the CDR3: TGTGCCAGCAGCTTCGTCAGGGGTCAAGAGACCCAGTACTTC. This encodes CASSFVRGQETQYF.

In DNA, the CDR3 is TGTGCCAGCAGCTTAGAAGGGACGTTGAACACTGAAGCTTTCTTT. As protein: CASSLEGTLNTEAFF. This rearrangement joins TRBV7-2 to TRBJ1-1, with a weak D call TRBD1 (5 bases). The CDR3 has 15 amino acids. V was cut by 1 base and J by 0 bases, with 9 bases left in between. Germline V gene lookup returns CDR1 SGHTA and CDR2 FQGNSA.

The rearrangement joins TRBV27 to TRBJ2-2; D remains ambiguous. V lost 5 bases to trimming and J lost 8 bases, with 15 bases between them. CDR3 size: 14 residues. Germline V gene data show CDR1 as MNHEY and CDR2 as SMNVEV (reference sequence). The DNA for the CDR3 is TGTGCCAGCAGTCCACGGACCATTCGGGGGGAGCTGTTTTTT. It encodes CASSPRTIRGELFF.

The chain has TRBV28 and TRBJ1-6; TRBD1 agrees at 9 bases. CDR1 is MDHEN, CDR2 SYDVKM, per germline. The V gene end was trimmed by 6 bases and the J gene end by 10 bases; junction bases not matched to a gene: 7. The CDR3 sequence is 14 residues long. The CDR3 loop is CASSPGQGSSPLHF. The CDR3 coding sequence is TGTGCCAGCAGCCCAGGACAGGGGTCCTCACCCCTCCACTTT.

V usage is TRBV30 and J usage is TRBJ2-2; the match to TRBD2 covers 10 bases. V dropped 3 bases and J dropped 5; count of bases not matched to a gene: 6. The CDR3 has 15 amino acids. Germline V lookup: CDR1 GTSNPN, CDR2 SVGIG (reference sequence). In nucleotides, the CDR3 is TGTGCCTGGAGGCGGACTAGCGGTATTACCGGGGAGCTGTTTTTT. This sequence encodes CAWRRTSGITGELFF.

This chain connects TRBV25-1 to TRBJ2-1; TRBD2 aligns across 13 bases. Germline trimming cut 6 bases from V and 6 bases from J; bases unmatched to any gene: 2. The germline gives CDR1 MGHDK, CDR2 SYGVNS. This CDR3 has 14 residues. The CDR3 DNA reads as TGTGCCAGCAGCGGACTAGCGGGAGCCAATGAGCAGTTCTTC. It yields the protein CASSGLAGANEQFF.

The chain is built from TRBV6-5 and TRBJ2-3, with D uncertain. Trimming shortened V by 6 bases and J by 2 bases, and 15 bases separated the two germline ends. This CDR3 has 15 residues. Germline CDR1 reads MNHEY; CDR2 reads SVGAGI. Here the CDR3 reads CASRRGGSPTDTQYF. The CDR3 bases are TGTGCCAGCAGAAGAGGTGGGTCTCCCACAGATACGCAGTATTTT.

J is TRBJ2-1 and V is TRBV9; 11 nucleotides agree with TRBD2. CDR1 and CDR2 from the germline V gene are SGDLS and YYNGEE. V shed 0 bases, J shed 2 bases, and the junction held 7 bases outside the gene matches. The CDR3 covers 18 residues. The CDR3 DNA reads TGTGCCAGCAGCGTAGCGGGGCTAGCGGGAGGTCCCTACAATGAGCAGTTCTTC. Translating it yields CASSVAGLAGGPYNEQFF.

V usage is TRBV7-3 and J usage is TRBJ2-3; the match to TRBD2 covers 7 bases. Germline-derived CDR1 and CDR2 are SGHTA and FQGTGA. The CDR3 spans 14 residues. Trimming took 1 base from V and 6 from J; bases not matched to a gene: 4. This CDR3 is CASSLSGRSDTQYF. In DNA, the CDR3 is TGTGCCAGCAGCTTAAGCGGGAGAAGCGATACGCAGTATTTT.

In this sample, this clone turned up once. V and J are TRBV7-2 and TRBJ2-2, with 9 bases lining up with TRBD2. V lost 3 bases and J lost 7; bases outside the gene matches: 6. The CDR3 has 15 residues. The germline gives CDR1 SGHTA, CDR2 FQGNSA. DNA for the CDR3: TGTGCCAGCAGCTTCGGCAGACTAGCGGTCGGGGAGCTGTTTTTT. Protein product: CASSFGRLAVGELFF. Looking up the rest from reference TRBV7-2 and TRBJ2-2 gives the full variable domain: GAGVSQSPSNKVTEKGKDVELRCDPISGHTALYWYRQSLGQGLEFLIYFQGNSAPDKSGLPSDRFSAERTGGSVSTLTIQRTQQEDSAVYLCASSFGRLAVGELFFGEGSRLTVL.

The chain has TRBV19 and TRBJ2-1; weak D call: TRBD2 (5 bases). CDR1 is LNHDA and CDR2 is SQIVND in the germline V gene (reference sequence). The CDR3 loop spans 15 amino acids. V was pared by 4 bases and J by 0 bases, with 10 bases between. CDR3: CASSNSEISYNEQFF. The CDR3 DNA reads as TGTGCCAGTAGTAATAGCGAGATCTCCTACAATGAGCAGTTCTTC.

The chain carries TRBV18 and TRBJ2-1; D uncertain. V shed 0 bases and J shed 1 base, with 13 bases lying between them. The CDR3 extends over 17 amino acids. In germline, CDR1 is KGHSH, CDR2 LQKENI. As DNA, the CDR3 is TGTGCCAGCTCACCACCCCTGGGTTACCTATCCTACAATGAGCAGTTCTTC. This encodes CASSPPLGYLSYNEQFF.

The CDR3 reads CASSLIRGSMNTEAFF. In DNA, the CDR3 is TGTGCCAGCAGCTTAATCAGGGGGAGCATGAACACTGAAGCTTTCTTT. The V and J genes are TRBV7-2 and TRBJ1-1, with 7 bases aligning to TRBD1. Trimming removed 2 bases from V and 0 bases from J; junction bases left unmatched: 6. This CDR3 comprises 16 residues. Germline V gene data show CDR1 as SGHTA and CDR2 as FQGNSA.

V and J are TRBV7-9 and TRBJ1-1, with unresolved D. The CDR3 has 12 residues. Between the trimmed V and J ends, which lost 3 bases and 1 base, there was a span of 3 bases. Germline lookup yields CDR1 SEHNR and CDR2 FQNEAQ (reference sequence). Here the CDR3 DNA reads TGTGCCAGCAGCTTTCAGAACACTGAAGCTTTCTTT. Protein sequence: CASSFQNTEAFF.